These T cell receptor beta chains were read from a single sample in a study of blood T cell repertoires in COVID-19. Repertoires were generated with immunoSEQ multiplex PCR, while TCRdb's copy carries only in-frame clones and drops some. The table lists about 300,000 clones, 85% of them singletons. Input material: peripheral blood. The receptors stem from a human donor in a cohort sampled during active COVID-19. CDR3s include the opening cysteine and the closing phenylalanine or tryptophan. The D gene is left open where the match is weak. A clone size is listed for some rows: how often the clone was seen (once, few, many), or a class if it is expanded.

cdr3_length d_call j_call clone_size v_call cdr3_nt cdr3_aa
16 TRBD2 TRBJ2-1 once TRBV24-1 TGTGCCACCAGTGACCCCAGCGGGAGCTCCTACAATGAGCAGTTCTTC CATSDPSGSSYNEQFF
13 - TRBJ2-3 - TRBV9 TGTGCCAGCAGCGTAGGGGGGCCAGATACGCAGTATTTT CASSVGGPDTQYF
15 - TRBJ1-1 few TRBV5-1 TGCGCCAGCAGCTTGGACGTGGGGGCGAACACTGAAGCTTTCTTT CASSLDVGANTEAFF
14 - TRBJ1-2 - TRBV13 TGTGCCAGCAGCTGGACTCAGGAAAACTATGGCTACACCTTC CASSWTQENYGYTF
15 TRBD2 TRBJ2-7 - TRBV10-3 TGTGCCATCAGTGACACCGGGGGGGTCTCCTACGAGCAGTACTTC CAISDTGGVSYEQYF
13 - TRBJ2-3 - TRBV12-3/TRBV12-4 TGTGCCAGCAGTTTCTCCGGCACAGATACGCAGTATTTT CASSFSGTDTQYF
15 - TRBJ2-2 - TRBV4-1 TGCGCCAGCAGCCAAGGCAGGGCGAACACCGGGGAGCTGTTTTTT CASSQGRANTGELFF
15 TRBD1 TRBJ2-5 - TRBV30 TGTGCCTGGAGAATACGGGACAGGGGGTCGGAGACCCAGTACTTC CAWRIRDRGSETQYF
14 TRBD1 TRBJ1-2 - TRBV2 TGTGCCACTACGACAGGGGCAGCTAACTATGGCTACACCTTC CATTTGAANYGYTF
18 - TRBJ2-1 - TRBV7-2 TGTGCCAGCAGCTTAGCGCTTGGCGGGAACCCCCTGGGGGATGAGCAGTTCTTC CASSLALGGNPLGDEQFF
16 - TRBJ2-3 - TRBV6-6 TGTGCCAGCAGTTACTCGTCACTAGAAGGCACAGATACGCAGTATTTT CASSYSSLEGTDTQYF
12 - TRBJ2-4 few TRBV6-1 TGTGCCAGCAGTGAAGGGGGCAGGGTTCAGTACTTC CASSEGGRVQYF
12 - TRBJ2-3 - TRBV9 TGTGCCAGCAGCGCCGCGGGAGATACGCAGTATTTT CASSAAGDTQYF
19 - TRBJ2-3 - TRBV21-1 TGTGCCAGCAGCAAAGATAGGACTAGCGGGAGTACTAGCACAGATACGCAGTATTTT CASSKDRTSGSTSTDTQYF
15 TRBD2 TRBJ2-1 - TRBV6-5 TGTGCCAGCAGTAAACCGGGACTAGCGGGGCAGGAGCAGTTCTTC CASSKPGLAGQEQFF
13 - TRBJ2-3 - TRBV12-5 TGTGCTAGTGGTTTGGACGACATCAATACGCAGTATTTT CASGLDDINTQYF
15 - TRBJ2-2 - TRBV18 TGTGCCAGCTCCCAGAGGACATCCAACACCGGGGAGCTGTTTTTT CASSQRTSNTGELFF
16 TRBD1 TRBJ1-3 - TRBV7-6 TGTGCCAGCAGCTCGGACCGGGACAGCTCTGGAAACACCATATATTTT CASSSDRDSSGNTIYF
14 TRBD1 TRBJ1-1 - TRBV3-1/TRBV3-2 TGTGCCAGCAGCCAACGTGGGGACAGGAGTGAAGCTTTCTTT CASSQRGDRSEAFF
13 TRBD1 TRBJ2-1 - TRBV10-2 TGCGCCACAGGGGGACAGGGGGACAATGAGCAGTTCTTC CATGGQGDNEQFF
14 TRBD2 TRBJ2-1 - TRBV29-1 TGCAGCGTCGGACGGACTAGCGGTTACAATGAGCAGTTCTTC CSVGRTSGYNEQFF
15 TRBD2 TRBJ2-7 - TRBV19 TGTGCCAGTAGTGTTGCGGGAGCTAGTTCCTACGAGCAGTACTTC CASSVAGASSYEQYF
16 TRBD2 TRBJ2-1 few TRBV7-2 TGTGCCACCCAACGAACTCGGAGGGAGGGGATCAATGAGCAGTTCTTC CATQRTRREGINEQFF
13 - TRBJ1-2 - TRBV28 TGTGCCACGCGGGACGGTTCTAACTATGGCTACACCTTC CATRDGSNYGYTF
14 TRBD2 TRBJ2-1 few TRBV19 TGTGCCAGTAGCTTTAGCGGGAGGGCCAATGAGCAGTTCTTC CASSFSGRANEQFF
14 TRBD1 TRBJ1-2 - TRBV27 TGTGCCAGCGGAGCCCATACAGGGGGCTATGGCTACACCTTC CASGAHTGGYGYTF
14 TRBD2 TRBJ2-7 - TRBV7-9 TGTGCCAGCAGCTTGCTAGCGGGGTCCTACGAGCAGTACTTC CASSLLAGSYEQYF
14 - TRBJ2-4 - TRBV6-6 TGTGCCAGCAGTAGAAGGACAGGGAGGGACATTCAGTACTTC CASSRRTGRDIQYF
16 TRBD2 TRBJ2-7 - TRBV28 TGTGCCAGCAGTCCCCCGTCGGCTAGCGGGTCCTACGAGCAGTACTTC CASSPPSASGSYEQYF